A single sample is the source of the 9 T cell receptor beta chains below, sequenced in a study of blood T cells in healthy people across ages. Combining a sample-barcoded 5' primer with a J-beta primer mix, a second PCR ran for roughly 7 to 12 cycles. MiXCR, run by TCRdb on the 5' RACE reads, gives a single entry per CDR3 protein. The data contain around 1.5 million distinct CDR3 sequences, 30% to 35% of them seen just once; the ten biggest clones take up over 9%. The sequencing sample was made of blood. These receptors were obtained from a woman in her thirties in good health.

This clonotype has a single count. This CDR3 fails to terminate in the conserved phenylalanine or tryptophan, so it likely reflects a read error. V gene TRBV20-1 combines with J gene TRBJ2-3; 8 nucleotides line up with TRBD2. The CDR3 spans 15 residues. V lost 0 bases and J lost 6; bases outside the gene matches: 8. CDR1 and CDR2 (germline): DFQATT, SNEGSKA (reference sequence). CDR3 nucleotide sequence: TGCAGTGCTAGAGATCGTCGACTAGCGAGCGATACGCAGTATTTG. Encoded protein: CSARDRRLASDTQYL.

The chain is built from TRBV5-5 and TRBJ2-5; TRBD1 might be the D (5 bases). Germline V gene data show CDR1 as SGHKS and CDR2 as YYEKEE (reference sequence). This CDR3 region has 14 residues. The V end lost 4 bases, the J end lost 2 bases, and 12 bases lay between the germline ends. The CDR3 DNA reads TGTGCCAGCAGCGTCGACAGCAGTCAAGAGACCCAGTACTTC. Amino acid sequence: CASSVDSSQETQYF.

The table lists this clonotype with a few counts. This chain joins TRBV21-1 and TRBJ1-6. TRBV21-1 is listed as a pseudogene. The CDR3 runs to 15 residues. CDR3 loop: CASSSTGCANSPLHF. The DNA of the CDR3 is TGTGCCAGCAGCTCAACCGGTTGTGCTAATTCACCCCTCCACTTT.

The genes are TRBV7-9 and TRBJ1-2; 8 bases fit TRBD1. Germline values: CDR1 SEHNR, CDR2 FQNEAQ (reference sequence). CDR3 length: 18 amino acids. V was pared by 5 bases and J by 5 bases, with 19 bases of the junction left unmatched. CDR3 sequence: CASSLTIRGQSGEYGYTF. The DNA of the CDR3 is TGTGCCAGCAGCCTTACCATCAGGGGGCAAAGCGGGGAATATGGCTACACCTTC.

Note on this clonotype: This clone may be a read error of a much larger clone one base away. This chain connects TRBV7-3 to TRBJ1-2, with 9 positions matching TRBD1. The CDR3 length is 13 residues. V trimming: 1 base; J trimming: 8 bases; junction bases outside the gene matches: 2. Germline V CDR1 and CDR2: SGHTA, FQGTGA. Here the CDR3 reads CASSLRTGVGYTF. The CDR3 DNA reads as TGTGCCAGCAGCTTAAGGACAGGGGTCGGCTACACCTTC.

This clonotype has more than one count but fewer than ten. The chain uses TRBV4-1 and TRBJ2-3, with D hard to call. Germline lookup yields CDR1 MGHRA and CDR2 YSYEKL. Trimming removed 1 base at V and 4 bases at J, with 15 bases between. The CDR3 has 16 residues. CDR3 region: CASSQGDGNFADTQYF. CDR3 bases: TGCGCCAGCAGCCAAGGTGACGGAAACTTCGCAGATACGCAGTATTTT.

Only a few counts were recorded for this clonotype. The chain combines TRBV14 with TRBJ2-5, with no clear D. The CDR3 consists of 14 residues. Germline loops: CDR1 SGHDN, CDR2 FVKESK. V was clipped by 1 base and J by 1 base, with 7 bases between them. The CDR3 is CASSQARIQETQYF. As DNA, the CDR3 is TGTGCCAGCAGCCAAGCCAGGATCCAAGAGACCCAGTACTTC. Drawing the rest from reference TRBV14 and TRBJ2-5, the complete variable domain is EAGVTQFPSHSVIEKGQTVTLRCDPISGHDNLYWYRRVMGKEIKFLLHFVKESKQDESGMPNNRFLAERTGGTYSTLKVQPAELEDSGVYFCASSQARIQETQYFGPGTRLLVL.

This clonotype was counted at least ten times. V and J are TRBV5-1 and TRBJ2-7; D tentatively reads TRBD1 or TRBD2 (5 bases each). There are 14 residues in the CDR3. V was shortened by 5 bases and J by 1 base, with 13 bases between the two germline ends. Germline CDR1 SGHRS, CDR2 YFSETQ. The CDR3 loop reads CASRKGDGSYEQYF. CDR3 DNA sequence: TGCGCCAGCAGAAAAGGGGACGGTTCCTACGAGCAGTACTTC.

This clonotype has only one observation. A much larger clone differs from this one at a single base, so this may be a read error. The chain employs TRBV4-2 and TRBJ2-1, with TRBD2 identical over 7 bases. CDR3 size: 17 residues. V lost 1 base to trimming and J lost 1 base; unmatched junction nucleotides: 7. Per the germline V gene, CDR1 is LGHNA and CDR2 is YNFKEQ. In DNA, the CDR3 is TGTGCCAGCAGCCAAGGGTTGTCGGGGGGTTCCTACAATGAGCAGTTCTTC. This encodes CASSQGLSGGSYNEQFF.